This T cell receptor (beta chain) derives from a study of blood T cells in healthy people across ages. This CDR3 comprises 15 residues. Trimming left V 0 bases short and J 7 bases short, with 14 bases between. Germline V gene sequence: CDR1 SGHRS, CDR2 YFSETQ. A second PCR of about 6 to 12 cycles used a sample-barcoded 5' primer and a J-beta primer mix. TCRdb re-derived calls from the 5' RACE reads in MiXCR, one entry per CDR3 protein. The data contain approximately 1,000,000 distinct CDR3 sequences, 40% to 50% of them seen just once; the ten biggest clones take up 15% to 20%. This clonotype showed up just a few times.

The chain couples TRBV5-1 to TRBJ2-1; possibly TRBD2 for D (5 bases). This TCR was sampled from a woman aged 55-70 years in good health. The material sequenced was blood. For the CDR3, the DNA is TGCGCCAGCAGCTTGGGACCGGGATTCTTAAATGAGCAGTTCTTC. Translation gives CASSLGPGFLNEQFF. The full variable domain, in which reference TRBV5-1 and TRBJ2-1 provide the parts outside the CDR3, is KAGVTQTPRYLIKTRGQQVTLSCSPISGHRSVSWYQQTPGQGLQFLFEYFSETQRNKGNFPGRFSGRQFSNSRSEMNVSTLELGDSALYLCASSLGPGFLNEQFFGPGTRLTVL.